This T cell receptor (beta chain) comes out of a study of somatic mutations in cytotoxic T cells in rheumatoid arthritis (dated by TCRdb to 2017 to 2019). Background for the entire study: Right after diagnosis and prior to the start of any treatment, more than 25 ml EDTA of peripheral blood was drawn from patients. Some T-cell populations stained with V beta antibodies were sorted by flow on a FACSAria II or Sony SH800 to nearly 100% purity, with sorted V beta1+ cells additionally subjected to TCRB sequencing. A total of 60 to 80 rheumatoid arthritis patients and 20 or so healthy controls underwent TCRB deep sequencing. Whether expanded CD8+ T-cell clones in untreated, newly diagnosed rheumatoid arthritis carry somatic mutations was the study question, and clonality was characterized with TCRB deep sequencing. Patient and control groups had essentially identical median ages.

Genomic DNA underwent TCRB CDR3 sequencing using the immunoSEQ assay. The authors' pipeline ran thus. Only a few patient CD8+ clones larger than 1% matched published virus-specific TCRB sequences when compared against them. Nothing other than productive TCRB rearrangements was included in the analyses. Defining a clone by its unique TCRB CDR3 sequence, the study calculated clonality as a productive clonality index derived from Shannon entropy. Repertoire overlap for a pair of samples was computed from each clone's template counts relative to total templates per sample. Flow cytometry-measured V-gene usage correlated with V-gene usage from TCRB sequencing, with a Spearman r of roughly 0.6. Imported from immuneACCESS, the table was reduced by TCRdb to in-frame sequences with V and J called. These copies leave out some clones; in studies compared against another copy, an unresolved V gene accounts for under half, and the cause of the remainder is not known. That table furnishes V, J and clone size, whereas the DNA furnished D and trimming. The sample table shows about 7,000 clones, and roughly 82% are seen once. The ten largest make up approximately 14% of the sample.

The paper as a whole reports these results and caveats: In patients, CD8+ clonality rose with age (Spearman r of about 0.51), which was not the case in healthy controls. In about an eighth of the roughly 60 patients the largest CD8+ clone exceeded 20% of CD8+ cells, and several identical CD8+ TCRB sequences were shared between blood and synovial fluid. The expanded CD8+ clones had unknown antigen targets, and not appearing in virus-specific databases did not rule out that they were virus-specific. There was no significant difference in CD8+ T-cell clonality between rheumatoid arthritis patients and age-matched healthy controls.

This clone was counted a few times. This clone's antigen is unknown. Qualities for individual bases were not recorded, and no much larger clone is one base off. Positive magnetic bead selection on an AutoMACS was used to isolate CD4+ and CD8+ cells, with flow cytometry used to check purity. After a first flow cytometry screen using a TCR V beta antibody panel, clonal expansions were characterized through TCRB deep sequencing of sorted CD8+ fractions. Peripheral blood mononuclear cells were obtained using density gradient separation with Ficoll-Paque PLUS. Using Nucleospin Tissue or Tissue XS kits, DNA was extracted from CD4-enriched, CD8-enriched or PBMC samples, with quantification by a Qubit 2.0 fluorometer. Material: CD8+ T cells sorted from blood. This receptor was identified in an adult with rheumatoid arthritis.

The DNA sequence reads TGTGCCAGCAGTTTATCGCCCGACTCAGGGTCTGAAGCTTTCTTT. Translated, it reads CASSLSPDSGSEAFF. The V and J segments used are TRBV27 and TRBJ1-1; TRBD1 is a possible D gene, resting on 5 matching bases. V sheds 0 bases and J sheds 6 bases, leaving 14 bases between their ends. The CDR3 sequence holds 15 residues, the cysteine and phenylalanine included. Of the read, only the CDR3 DNA is kept; its 45 bases are in frame from base 1. CDR1 MNHEY and CDR2 SMNVEV are derived from the germline V gene (reference sequence).